This record looks at one T cell receptor beta chain sequence and its context. What it recognizes is unknown. Losses at the gene ends were 10 bases for V and 4 bases for J; bases not matched to a gene: 8. CDR3 size: 14 residues. In germline, CDR1 is LNHDA, CDR2 SQIVND (reference sequence). This sample was taken from a study of molecular identifiers for immune sequencing clone quantification. Study-level background: In replicates, RNA taken from roughly 18,000 or 92,000 naive CD8 cells was divided five ways, and four portions underwent sequencing. Points from the study as a whole: It was shown that clones above 20 RNA copies held over 97% of effector molecules, but under 1% in naive cells.

TCRdb reprocessed the PCR reads with MiXCR, giving one entry per CDR3 protein. Of approximately 97,000 distinct CDR3 sequences in the sample, 24% were seen once. This clonotype was obtained from a human donor in good health. Some libraries in this study had Jurkat cell RNA spiked in. The specimen was naive CD8+ T cells from blood, with Jurkat cell RNA spiked in. The subset denotes: FACS-sorted CD8+CD4-CCR7+CD45RA+ naive T cells. The V gene is TRBV19, the J gene TRBJ2-2, with 8 nucleotides matching TRBD1. CDR3 sequence (DNA): TGTGCCACCTCGACAGGGGCCACCACCGGGGAGCTGTTTTTT. It translates to CATSTGATTGELFF.